The following is a TCR beta chain sequence with its context. Its antigen is not identified. The data stem from a study of cytomegalovirus exposure and HLA in healthy donors. The PCR ran on 60 Vbeta and 13 Jbeta primers. TCRdb's table, derived via immunoSEQ multiplex PCR, lists solely in-frame clones and lacks some. The sample lists 130,000 to 150,000 clones, about 78% occurring once. Trimming stripped 6 bases from V and 0 bases from J, with 11 bases between. The CDR3 consists of 14 residues. The germline V gene encodes CDR1 SNHLY and CDR2 FYNNEI. General study findings and limits: In a later analysis, the majority of CMV-associated beta chains seemingly showed HLA restriction.

This receptor was identified in a man aged 40-49 years in good health and CMV-seropositive. The genes are TRBV2 and TRBJ1-1, with a possible D match to TRBD1 (6 bases). Sequencing was performed on PBMCs. The CDR3 protein is CASRDSSMNTEAFF. CDR3 nucleotide sequence: TGTGCCAGCAGGGACAGCAGTATGAACACTGAAGCTTTCTTT.